Listed here are 5 T cell receptor beta chains from one sample, sequenced in a study of T-cell memory formation after mild COVID-19. TCRdb itself ran the 5' RACE reads through MiXCR, one entry per CDR3 protein. The sample consists of about 14,000 distinct CDR3 sequences, roughly a fifth of them appearing once. Material for sequencing was PBMCs or a T cell subset sorted from them (not recorded which). These receptors came from an adult woman who had mild COVID-19 (a few samples of this study predate the infection). Cell type and time point are not known.

In its sample, this clonotype was seen many times. The J gene is TRBJ2-2, the V gene TRBV18; D is uncertain. Germline lookup yields CDR1 KGHSH and CDR2 LQKENI. V dropped 2 bases and J dropped 6 bases, with 19 bases sitting between them. The CDR3 has 17 residues. The chain's CDR3 is CASSPTWASRVAGELFF. CDR3 sequence (DNA): TGTGCCAGCTCACCAACGTGGGCCTCAAGGGTGGCCGGGGAGCTGTTTTTT.

This clonotype came up many times. The J gene is TRBJ2-7, the V gene TRBV18; D might be TRBD1 or TRBD2, each matching 5 bases. CDR1 is KGHSH, CDR2 LQKENI, per germline. Trimming shortened V by 3 bases and J by 0 bases, and 12 bases separated the two germline ends. The CDR3 spans 15 residues. CDR3 nucleotides: TGTGCCAGCTCACCTCAACCAGGGAGCTCCTACGAGCAGTACTTC. This gives the protein CASSPQPGSSYEQYF.

This clonotype is deemed medium-sized. V usage is TRBV12-3 or TRBV12-4 and J usage is TRBJ2-5; D is unclear. The V end was cut by 4 bases, the J end by 5 bases, with 8 bases between. The CDR3 length is 12 residues. The CDR3 coding sequence is TGTGCCAGCAGTTACGTGCGGGAGACCCAGTACTTC. It codes for CASSYVRETQYF.

V and J are TRBV5-1 and TRBJ1-5; weak D call: TRBD1 (5 bases). This CDR3 region has 15 residues. Germline CDR1 is SGHRS and CDR2 is YFSETQ. V was pared by 2 bases and J by 1 base, with 10 bases between. The DNA for the CDR3 is TGCGCCAGCAGCTTTACAGGCTCGAGCAATCAGCCCCAGCATTTT. Protein product: CASSFTGSSNQPQHF.

This clonotype was recorded many times. The rearrangement links TRBV9 to TRBJ1-1; no reliable D call. Germline V lookup: CDR1 SGDLS, CDR2 YYNGEE. V lost 3 bases, J lost 0 bases, and 12 bases lay in between. The CDR3 totals 15 residues. CDR3 protein: CASSAFPEMNTEAFF. In DNA, the CDR3 is TGTGCCAGCAGCGCATTCCCAGAAATGAACACTGAAGCTTTCTTT.